The 10 T cell receptor beta chains below come from one sample, sequenced in a study of cytomegalovirus exposure and HLA in healthy donors. PCR was performed using 60 Vbeta and 13 Jbeta primers. Some clones are missing from TCRdb's copy, which holds only in-frame ones; the method was immunoSEQ multiplex PCR. This table holds around 170,000 clones, around four fifths found once. Sequencing used PBMCs. The receptor set was obtained from a young woman in good health and CMV-seronegative.

The V gene is TRBV7-2, the J gene TRBJ1-2; D is unresolved. Germline CDR1 SGHTA, CDR2 FQGNSA. Between the trimmed V and J ends, which lost 1 base and 4 bases, there was a span of 7 bases. The CDR3 contains 13 residues. In nucleotides, the CDR3 is TGTGCCAGCAGCTTAGTGGAGTTCTATGGCTACACCTTC. Encoded protein: CASSLVEFYGYTF.

V usage is TRBV28 and J usage is TRBJ2-3, with D possibly being TRBD2 (6 bases). V shed 3 bases and J shed 6 bases, with 25 bases lying between them. CDR1 and CDR2 from the germline V gene are MDHEN and SYDVKM. The CDR3 runs 18 residues. This CDR3 is CASSFSTAGRTHGDTQYF. As DNA, the CDR3 is TGTGCCAGCAGTTTTTCCACCGCGGGACGGACTCATGGGGATACGCAGTATTTT.

The chain is built from TRBV7-9 and TRBJ1-2; TRBD1 matches at 12 bases. Germline CDR1 is SEHNR and CDR2 is FQNEAQ (reference sequence). V trimming: 2 bases; J trimming: 4 bases; junction bases outside the gene matches: 5. The CDR3 is 16 residues long. This CDR3 is CASSLMGQGAVYGYTF. The DNA of the CDR3 is TGTGCCAGCAGCTTAATGGGACAGGGGGCCGTCTATGGCTACACCTTC.

This chain joins TRBV29-1 and TRBJ2-7; 7 nucleotides align to TRBD1. J lost 3 bases, V lost 7 bases, and 12 bases had no gene match. The V gene's germline CDR1 is SQVTM and CDR2 ANQGSEA. CDR3 length: 14 residues. CDR3 bases: TGCAGCGCCCAGGGGGTCTCCCCTTTCTACGAGCAGTACTTC. Encoded protein: CSAQGVSPFYEQYF.

Here the CDR3 reads CASNRDRGAEAFF. The CDR3 DNA reads TGTGCCAGCAATAGGGACAGGGGGGCTGAAGCTTTCTTT. The chain links TRBV2 to TRBJ1-1; the match to TRBD1 covers 11 bases. Per the germline V gene, CDR1 is SNHLY and CDR2 is FYNNEI. The V gene end was trimmed by 7 bases and the J gene end by 6 bases; junction bases not matched to a gene: 4. The CDR3 runs 13 residues.

The rearrangement links TRBV4-1 to TRBJ2-1; D is possibly TRBD2 (6 bases). V lost 2 bases, J lost 4 bases, and 18 bases lay in between. This CDR3 comprises 17 residues. CDR1 and CDR2 (germline): MGHRA, YSYEKL. This chain's CDR3 is CASSQSHLAETYNEQFF. The CDR3 DNA reads as TGCGCCAGCAGCCAATCTCACTTAGCGGAGACGTACAATGAGCAGTTCTTC.

V and J are TRBV27 and TRBJ2-2; 7 bases are a match to TRBD2. J was trimmed by 3 bases and V by 1 base; bases with no gene match: 5. CDR3 length: 16 residues. The germline V gene has CDR1 MNHEY and CDR2 SMNVEV (reference sequence). CDR3 loop: CASSLYAGVDTGELFF. CDR3 bases: TGTGCCAGCAGTTTATATGCGGGAGTTGACACCGGGGAGCTGTTTTTT.

In this sample, this clone turned up a few times. This sequence joins TRBV4-1 and TRBJ2-2; D not certain. The CDR3 totals 17 residues. Germline V CDR1 and CDR2: MGHRA, YSYEKL. With 1 base removed from V and 1 base from J, the gap between germline ends came to 13 bases. This CDR3 is CASSQGFRQMNTGELFF. As DNA, the CDR3 is TGCGCCAGCAGCCAAGGCTTTCGACAAATGAACACCGGGGAGCTGTTTTTT.

The V call is TRBV6-5, the J call TRBJ2-3, with D tentatively TRBD1 (7 bases). The CDR3 is made up of 15 amino acids. The germline V gene encodes CDR1 MNHEY and CDR2 SVGAGI. The ends were cut back, 2 bases at V and 4 bases at J, with 13 bases in the middle. As DNA, the CDR3 is TGTGCCAGCAGTTACGAGTTCAGGGGGGCAGATACGCAGTATTTT. This codes for CASSYEFRGADTQYF.

V usage is TRBV6-5 and J usage is TRBJ2-7, with D unclear. Germline values: CDR1 MNHEY, CDR2 SVGAGI. The CDR3 totals 13 residues. The V gene lost 2 bases and the J gene lost 6 bases, with 11 bases spanning the gap. The CDR3 DNA is TGTGCCAGCAGTTACCGAGAAACGGGCGAGCAGTACTTC. Protein sequence: CASSYRETGEQYF.